This paragraph reports one TCR beta chain. Its antigen is not known. The sample has other DNA sequences that encode this CDR3 too. Trimming removed 0 bases from V and 4 bases from J, with 6 bases in between. Per the germline V gene, CDR1 is MRHNA and CDR2 is SNTAGT. This CDR3 has 13 amino acids. The sample comes from a study of T cell responses to AZD1222 COVID-19 vaccine. Study results and limitations: Among spike-specific TCRs, nearly half reportedly target unmutated variant regions. Sampling captured repertoires only after the peak T cell response.

Sequencing used immunoSEQ multiplex PCR; TCRdb keeps in-frame clones, though not all of them. The sample yields 25,000 to 35,000 clones, roughly 78% seen once. The chain combines TRBV6-4 with TRBJ1-2; D unresolved. The origin of this receptor is an adult in good health. The source was peripheral blood, collected on day 0 of AZD1222 vaccination. The CDR3 coding sequence is TGTGCCAGCAGTGACTCCAGAGTCTATGGCTACACCTTC. Its protein product is CASSDSRVYGYTF.